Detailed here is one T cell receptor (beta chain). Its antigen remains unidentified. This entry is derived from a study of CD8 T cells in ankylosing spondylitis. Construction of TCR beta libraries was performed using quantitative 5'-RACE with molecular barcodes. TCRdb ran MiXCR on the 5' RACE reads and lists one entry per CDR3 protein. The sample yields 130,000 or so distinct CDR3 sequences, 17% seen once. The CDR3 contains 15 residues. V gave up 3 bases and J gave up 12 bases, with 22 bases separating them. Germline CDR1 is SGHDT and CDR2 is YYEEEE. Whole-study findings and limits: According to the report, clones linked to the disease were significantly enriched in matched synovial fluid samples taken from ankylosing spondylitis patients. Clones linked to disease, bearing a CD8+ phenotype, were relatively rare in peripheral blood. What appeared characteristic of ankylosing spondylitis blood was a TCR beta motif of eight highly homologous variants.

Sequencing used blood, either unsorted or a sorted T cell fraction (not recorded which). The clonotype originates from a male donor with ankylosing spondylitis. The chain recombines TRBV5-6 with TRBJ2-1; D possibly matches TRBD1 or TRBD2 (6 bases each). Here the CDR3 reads CASSWRGGQGKGQFF. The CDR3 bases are TGTGCCAGCAGCTGGAGGGGAGGTCAGGGGAAGGGGCAGTTCTTC. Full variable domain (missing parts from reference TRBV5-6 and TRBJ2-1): DAGVTQSPTHLIKTRGQQVTLRCSPKSGHDTVSWYQQALGQGPQFIFQYYEEEERQRGNFPDRFSGHQFPNYSSELNVNALLLGDSALYLCASSWRGGQGKGQFFGPGTRLTVL.